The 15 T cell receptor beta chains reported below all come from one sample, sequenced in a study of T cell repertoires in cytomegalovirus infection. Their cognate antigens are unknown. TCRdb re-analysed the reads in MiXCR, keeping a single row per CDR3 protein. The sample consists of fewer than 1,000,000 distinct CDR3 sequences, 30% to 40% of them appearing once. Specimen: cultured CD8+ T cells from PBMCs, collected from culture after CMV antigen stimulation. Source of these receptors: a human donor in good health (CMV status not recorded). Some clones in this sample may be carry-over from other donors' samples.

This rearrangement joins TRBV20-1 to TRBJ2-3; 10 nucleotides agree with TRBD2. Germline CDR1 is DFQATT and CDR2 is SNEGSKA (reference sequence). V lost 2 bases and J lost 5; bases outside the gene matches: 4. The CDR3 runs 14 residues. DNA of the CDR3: TGCAGTGCTAGAAGCGGGGGGGACGGAGATACGCAGTATTTT. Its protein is CSARSGGDGDTQYF.

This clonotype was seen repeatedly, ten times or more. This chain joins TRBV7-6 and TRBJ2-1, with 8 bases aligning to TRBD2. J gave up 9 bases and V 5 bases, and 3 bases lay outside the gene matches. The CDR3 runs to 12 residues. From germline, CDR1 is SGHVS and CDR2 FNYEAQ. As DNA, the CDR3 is TGTGCCAGCAGCCTCAGCGGGAGTGAGCAGTTCTTC. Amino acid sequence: CASSLSGSEQFF.

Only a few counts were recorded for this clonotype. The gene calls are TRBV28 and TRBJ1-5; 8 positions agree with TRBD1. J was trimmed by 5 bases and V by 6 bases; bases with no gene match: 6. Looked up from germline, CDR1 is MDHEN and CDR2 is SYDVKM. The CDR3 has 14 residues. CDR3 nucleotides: TGTGCCAGCAGACTGGACAGGGTGCATCAGCCCCAGCATTTT. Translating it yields CASRLDRVHQPQHF.

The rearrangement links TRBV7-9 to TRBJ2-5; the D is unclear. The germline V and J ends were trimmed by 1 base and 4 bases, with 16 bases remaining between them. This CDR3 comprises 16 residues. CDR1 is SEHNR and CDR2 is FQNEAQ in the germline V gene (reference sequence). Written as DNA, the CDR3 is TGTGCCAGCAGCTTAGAGTTTAAGAGGCGAGGAGAGACCCAGTACTTC. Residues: CASSLEFKRRGETQYF.

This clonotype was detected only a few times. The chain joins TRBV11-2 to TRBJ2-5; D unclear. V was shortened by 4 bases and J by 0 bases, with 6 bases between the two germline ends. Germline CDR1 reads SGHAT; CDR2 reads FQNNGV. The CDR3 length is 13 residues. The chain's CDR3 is CASSSEYQETQYF. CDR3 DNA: TGTGCCAGCAGCTCCGAGTACCAAGAGACCCAGTACTTC.

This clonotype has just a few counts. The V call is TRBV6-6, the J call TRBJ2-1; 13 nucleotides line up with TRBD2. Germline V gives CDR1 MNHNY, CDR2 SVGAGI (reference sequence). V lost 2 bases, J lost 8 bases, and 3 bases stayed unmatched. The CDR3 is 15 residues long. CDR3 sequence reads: CASSYVLAGGDEQFF. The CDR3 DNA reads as TGTGCCAGCAGTTACGTACTAGCGGGGGGGGATGAGCAGTTCTTC.

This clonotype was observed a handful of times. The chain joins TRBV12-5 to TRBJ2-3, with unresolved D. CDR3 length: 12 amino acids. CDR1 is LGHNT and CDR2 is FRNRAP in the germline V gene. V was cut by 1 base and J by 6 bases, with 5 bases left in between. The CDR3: CASGLGYDTQYF. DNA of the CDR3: TGTGCTAGTGGTTTGGGGTATGATACGCAGTATTTT. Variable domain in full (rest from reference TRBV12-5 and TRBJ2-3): DARVTQTPRHKVTEMGQEVTMRCQPILGHNTVFWYRQTMMQGLELLAYFRNRAPLDDSGMPKDRFSAEMPDATLATLKIQPSEPRDSAVYFCASGLGYDTQYFGPGTRLTVL.

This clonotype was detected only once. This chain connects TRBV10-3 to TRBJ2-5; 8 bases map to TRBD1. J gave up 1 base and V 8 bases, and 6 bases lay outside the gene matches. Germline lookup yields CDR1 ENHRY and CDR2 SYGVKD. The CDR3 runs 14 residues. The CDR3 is CAIWAGGFQETQYF. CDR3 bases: TGTGCCATCTGGGCAGGGGGCTTCCAAGAGACCCAGTACTTC.

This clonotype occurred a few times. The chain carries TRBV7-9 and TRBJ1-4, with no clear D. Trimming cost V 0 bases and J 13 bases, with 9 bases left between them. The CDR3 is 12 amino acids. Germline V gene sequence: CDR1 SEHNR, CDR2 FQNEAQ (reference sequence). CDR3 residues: CASSLADDGLFF. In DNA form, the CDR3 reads TGTGCCAGCAGCTTAGCAGACGACGGACTGTTTTTT.

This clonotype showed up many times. The CDR3 bases are TGTGCCAGCAGTTTATATGGGTATGGCTACACCTTC. Protein: CASSLYGYGYTF. The chain recombines TRBV27 with TRBJ1-2; D remains unclear. The CDR3 runs 12 residues. Germline lookup yields CDR1 MNHEY and CDR2 SMNVEV (reference sequence). V lost 1 base and J lost 5, with 5 bases in between.

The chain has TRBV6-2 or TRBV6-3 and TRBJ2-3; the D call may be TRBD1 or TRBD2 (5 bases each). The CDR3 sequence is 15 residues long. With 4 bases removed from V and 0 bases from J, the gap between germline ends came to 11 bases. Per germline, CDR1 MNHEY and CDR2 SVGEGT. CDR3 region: CASSSLRDSTDTQYF. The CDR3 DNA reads TGTGCCAGCAGTTCACTACGGGACAGCACAGATACGCAGTATTTT.

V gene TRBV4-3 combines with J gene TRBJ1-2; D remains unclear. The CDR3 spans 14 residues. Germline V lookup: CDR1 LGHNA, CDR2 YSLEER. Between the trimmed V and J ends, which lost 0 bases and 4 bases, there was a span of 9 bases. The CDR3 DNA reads TGCGCCAGCAGCCAAGATGGCCAGATCTATGGCTACACCTTC. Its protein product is CASSQDGQIYGYTF.

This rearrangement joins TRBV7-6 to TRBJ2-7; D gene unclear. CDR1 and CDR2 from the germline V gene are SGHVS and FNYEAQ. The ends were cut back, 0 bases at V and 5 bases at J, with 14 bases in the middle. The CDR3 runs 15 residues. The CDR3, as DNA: TGTGCCAGCAGCTTAGCAGGGCCCCCCCCCCACGAGCAGTACGTC. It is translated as CASSLAGPPPHEQYV.

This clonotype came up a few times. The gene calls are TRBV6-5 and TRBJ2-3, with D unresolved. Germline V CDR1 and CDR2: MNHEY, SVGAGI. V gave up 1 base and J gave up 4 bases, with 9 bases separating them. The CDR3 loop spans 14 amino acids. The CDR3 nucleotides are TGTGCCAGCAGTTACTATGGCAGTCCAGATACGCAGTATTTT. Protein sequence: CASSYYGSPDTQYF.

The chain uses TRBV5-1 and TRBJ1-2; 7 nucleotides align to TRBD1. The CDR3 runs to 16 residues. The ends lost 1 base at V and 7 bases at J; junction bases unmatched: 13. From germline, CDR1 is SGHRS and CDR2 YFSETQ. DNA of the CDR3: TGCGCCAGCAGCTTGACAGGGACAGAAGCTTTGGCTGGCTACACCTTC. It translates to CASSLTGTEALAGYTF.